This T cell receptor beta chain was sequenced during a study of T and B cells in COVID-19 patients. For the study at large: COVID-19 patients gave peripheral blood either during active infection or after recovery.

The CDR3 is 15 amino acids. CDR1 and CDR2 from the germline V gene are LGHNA and YSLEER. The V end lost 0 bases, the J end lost 6 bases, and 14 bases lay between the germline ends. From blood, about 250-500 ng of genomic DNA served as TRB template. Multiplex PCR with BIOMED2 TRB-A/B primer pools amplified TRB rearrangements. Each CDR3 protein is one row after TCRdb ran MiXCR on the multiplex PCR reads. The sample lists roughly 11,000 distinct CDR3 sequences, under 35% occurring once. The origin of this receptor is a human donor with active COVID-19. Sequencing input: blood. This chain joins TRBV4-3 and TRBJ1-2; D is perhaps TRBD1 (5 bases). The chain's CDR3 is CASSQEEGRVDGYTF. The CDR3 nucleotides read TGCGCCAGCAGCCAAGAGGAAGGCAGGGTCGATGGCTACACCTTC.